The clone carrying this T cell receptor beta chain was counted many times. The CDR3 is 14 amino acids. V lost 4 bases, J lost 1 base, and 2 bases stayed unmatched. Germline V gene lookup returns CDR1 LGHDT and CDR2 YNNKEL (reference sequence). The sample belongs to a study of T-cell reconstitution after alpha-beta-depleted transplantation in children. Molecular barcoding with unique molecular identifiers was used for the TCRbeta library. TCRdb redid the calling of the PCR reads with MiXCR, one entry per CDR3 protein. The profile shows about 260,000 distinct CDR3 sequences, around 8% of them singletons.

This sequence joins TRBV3-1 and TRBJ2-5, with TRBD2 matching 8 bases. The sample was PBMCs, mostly from graft donor cells, taken 180 days after TCRalphabeta/CD19-depleted stem cell transplant. This sequence originates from a male patient younger than 18 who had a stem cell transplant for acute lymphoblastic leukemia, so the T cells may come from the graft donor. CDR3 amino acids: CASSLRGGQETQYF. Here the CDR3 DNA reads TGTGCCAGCAGCCTCCGGGGGGGCCAAGAGACCCAGTACTTC.